This T cell receptor (beta chain) was sequenced in a study of cytomegalovirus exposure and HLA in healthy donors. This clone was recorded once. PCR employed 60 Vbeta and 13 Jbeta primers. Repertoires were generated with immunoSEQ multiplex PCR, while TCRdb's copy carries only in-frame clones and drops some. The data show under 200,000 clones, around four fifths seen once. This sequence was found in a woman aged 25-40 years in good health and CMV-seronegative. Source material: PBMCs.

CDR3 protein: CASSGTGGTEAFF. CDR3 coding DNA: TGTGCCAGCAGCGGGACAGGGGGTACTGAAGCTTTCTTT. The chain combines TRBV13 with TRBJ1-1, with 11 bases that match TRBD1. V dropped 5 bases and J dropped 5; count of bases not matched to a gene: 1. CDR1 and CDR2 (germline): PRHDT, FYEKMQ (reference sequence). This CDR3 region has 13 residues.